The 16 T cell receptor beta chains below come from one sample, sequenced in a study of technical replicates of blood from several donors. Profiled with immunoSEQ multiplex PCR; TCRdb holds only in-frame clones, not every one. The sample lists 75,000 to 85,000 clones, approximately 75% seen once, with around 3.9% in the top ten. Sequencing was done on a sample of PBMCs. All receptors derive from a human donor in good health. Some clones in this sample may be carry-over from other donors' samples.

The chain uses TRBV11-1 and TRBJ1-5; perhaps TRBD1 as D (6 bases). This CDR3 comprises 19 residues. V lost 0 bases to trimming and J lost 0 bases, with 18 bases between them. The germline V gene encodes CDR1 SGHAT and CDR2 FQDESV (reference sequence). This CDR3 reads CASSLAGRGPKYSNQPQHF. The CDR3 DNA is TGTGCCAGCAGCTTAGCGGGCAGGGGCCCGAAATATAGCAATCAGCCCCAGCATTTT. The full variable domain, rest sourced from reference TRBV11-1 and TRBJ1-5, is EAEVAQSPRYKITEKSQAVAFWCDPISGHATLYWYRQILGQGPELLVQFQDESVVDDSQLPKDRFSAERLKGVDSTLKIQPAELGDSAMYLCASSLAGRGPKYSNQPQHFGDGTRLSIL.

The J gene is TRBJ2-1, the V gene TRBV29-1; 13 bases are a match to TRBD2. The CDR3 consists of 13 residues. Trimming removed 7 bases from V and 6 bases from J; junction bases left unmatched: 3. Germline V gene data show CDR1 as SQVTM and CDR2 as ANQGSEA. CDR3 loop: CSAGLAGPNEQFF. Here the CDR3 DNA reads TGCAGCGCGGGACTAGCGGGGCCCAATGAGCAGTTCTTC.

This sequence joins TRBV6-4 and TRBJ2-3; D may be TRBD2 (6 bases). Germline CDR1 reads MRHNA; CDR2 reads SNTAGT. V was pared by 5 bases and J by 1 base, with 13 bases between. This CDR3 has 15 amino acids. The CDR3 DNA reads as TGTGCCAGCAGTATGGGAGGCTCCGGCACAGATACGCAGTATTTT. This encodes CASSMGGSGTDTQYF.

The CDR3 is CASSLALESSYEQYF. CDR3 nucleotides: TGTGCCAGCAGCCTGGCATTGGAGAGCTCCTACGAGCAGTACTTC. V and J are TRBV5-5 and TRBJ2-7, with D unresolved. CDR3 size: 15 residues. The V end lost 4 bases, the J end lost 0 bases, and 14 bases lay between the germline ends. Germline V gene data show CDR1 as SGHKS and CDR2 as YYEKEE (reference sequence).

This sequence joins TRBV28 and TRBJ2-7; D remains ambiguous. Trimming removed 5 bases from V and 4 bases from J, with 9 bases in between. Looked up from germline, CDR1 is MDHEN and CDR2 is SYDVKM. The CDR3 runs to 12 residues. The CDR3 protein is CASSPPGYEQYF. The CDR3 coding sequence is TGTGCCAGCAGTCCCCCAGGATACGAGCAGTACTTC.

This rearrangement joins TRBV27 to TRBJ2-7; D might be TRBD2 (6 bases). Trimming pared 0 bases from V and 7 bases from J, leaving 13 bases between. From germline, CDR1 is MNHEY and CDR2 SMNVEV (reference sequence). The CDR3 is 14 amino acids. The CDR3 nucleotides are TGTGCCAGCAGTTTATCCGGGGGACGGAGGGAGCAGTACTTC. Its translation is CASSLSGGRREQYF.

The gene calls are TRBV7-2 and TRBJ1-3; D ambiguous. Germline values: CDR1 SGHTA, CDR2 FQGNSA. This CDR3 is built from 14 residues. With 6 bases removed from V and 7 bases from J, the gap between germline ends came to 16 bases. In DNA form, the CDR3 reads TGTGCCAGCAGGACTGGTCCAAGTGGCAACACCATATATTTT. Translated, it gives CASRTGPSGNTIYF. The entire variable domain, with the rest obtained from reference TRBV7-2 and TRBJ1-3, is as follows: GAGVSQSPSNKVTEKGKDVELRCDPISGHTALYWYRQSLGQGLEFLIYFQGNSAPDKSGLPSDRFSAERTGGSVSTLTIQRTQQEDSAVYLCASRTGPSGNTIYFGEGSWLTVV.

This chain joins TRBV19 and TRBJ2-3; TRBD2 aligns across 9 bases. Germline V CDR1 and CDR2: LNHDA, SQIVND (reference sequence). J lost 1 base, V lost 2 bases, and 1 base had no gene match. This CDR3 has 15 amino acids. The CDR3 region has the DNA TGTGCCAGTAGTATATGGACTAGCGGCACAGATACGCAGTATTTT. It is translated as CASSIWTSGTDTQYF. Supplemented by reference TRBV19 and TRBJ2-3, the full variable domain reads DGGITQSPKYLFRKEGQNVTLSCEQNLNHDAMYWYRQDPGQGLRLIYYSQIVNDFQKGDIAEGYSVSREKKESFPLTVTSAQKNPTAFYLCASSIWTSGTDTQYFGPGTRLTVL.

The chain combines TRBV27 with TRBJ2-3; D remains unclear. Germline values: CDR1 MNHEY, CDR2 SMNVEV (reference sequence). The CDR3 is 16 residues long. Trimming took off 10 bases at V and 2 bases at J, with 22 bases between the two ends. CDR3 in amino acids: CATKTHRVTNTDTQYF. The CDR3 bases are TGTGCCACCAAAACCCATCGGGTTACAAACACAGATACGCAGTATTTT.

The rearrangement links TRBV4-2 to TRBJ2-7; TRBD2 matches at 12 bases. V shed 1 base and J 4 bases; nucleotides not matched to a gene: 2. The CDR3 contains 15 residues. Per germline, CDR1 LGHNA and CDR2 YNFKEQ. In nucleotides, the CDR3 is TGTGCCAGCAGCCAAGGGACTAGCGGGGATTACGAGCAGTACTTC. Translation gives CASSQGTSGDYEQYF.

The chain links TRBV6-5 to TRBJ1-1; D unresolved. V was trimmed by 2 bases and J by 5 bases, leaving 12 bases between them. Germline values: CDR1 MNHEY, CDR2 SVGAGI. This CDR3 has 14 amino acids. The CDR3 here is CASSYEETGTEAFF. CDR3 nucleotide sequence: TGTGCCAGCAGTTACGAGGAGACGGGGACTGAAGCTTTCTTT.

The J gene is TRBJ2-5, the V gene TRBV7-2; D not certain. The V gene's germline CDR1 is SGHTA and CDR2 FQGNSA. The length of the CDR3 is 15 residues. The V end was cut by 0 bases, the J end by 5 bases, with 13 bases between. CDR3 DNA: TGTGCCAGCAGCTTAGCCATCTATCACCGGGAGACCCAGTACTTC. Translated, it gives CASSLAIYHRETQYF.

This clone was recorded only once. The rearrangement joins TRBV30 to TRBJ1-2, with 7 bases aligning to TRBD1. Germline V gene data show CDR1 as GTSNPN and CDR2 as SVGIG (reference sequence). This CDR3 is built from 13 residues. Trimming removed 4 bases from V and 4 bases from J; junction bases left unmatched: 6. The CDR3 reads CAWTPGQSYGYTF. The CDR3 coding sequence is TGTGCCTGGACCCCGGGACAGAGCTATGGCTACACCTTC.

This chain uses TRBV4-2 with TRBJ2-3; 7 bases are shared with TRBD2. The germline V gene has CDR1 LGHNA and CDR2 YNFKEQ. With V trimmed by 0 bases and J by 6 bases, 15 bases remained unmatched. The CDR3 length is 18 residues. The CDR3 reads CASSQEWGGLSKWDTQYF. For the CDR3, the DNA is TGTGCCAGCAGCCAAGAGTGGGGGGGATTAAGTAAATGGGATACGCAGTATTTT.

The chain employs TRBV30 and TRBJ1-2; D uncertain. V was clipped by 2 bases and J by 4 bases, with 11 bases between them. The CDR3 sequence is 13 residues long. Germline V gene lookup returns CDR1 GTSNPN and CDR2 SVGIG (reference sequence). CDR3 DNA sequence: TGTGCCTGGAGTTCCCACGGAGGCTATGGCTACACCTTC. The encoded protein is CAWSSHGGYGYTF.

The genes are TRBV9 and TRBJ2-3, with 13 bases aligning to TRBD2. With 3 bases clipped from V and 1 base from J, the junction kept 17 bases outside the gene matches. From germline, CDR1 is SGDLS and CDR2 YYNGEE. The CDR3 is 21 amino acids. The CDR3 loop is CASSEPSSTSGRALGTDTQYF. CDR3 nucleotides: TGTGCCAGCAGCGAGCCCTCATCAACTAGCGGGAGGGCCTTAGGCACAGATACGCAGTATTTT.